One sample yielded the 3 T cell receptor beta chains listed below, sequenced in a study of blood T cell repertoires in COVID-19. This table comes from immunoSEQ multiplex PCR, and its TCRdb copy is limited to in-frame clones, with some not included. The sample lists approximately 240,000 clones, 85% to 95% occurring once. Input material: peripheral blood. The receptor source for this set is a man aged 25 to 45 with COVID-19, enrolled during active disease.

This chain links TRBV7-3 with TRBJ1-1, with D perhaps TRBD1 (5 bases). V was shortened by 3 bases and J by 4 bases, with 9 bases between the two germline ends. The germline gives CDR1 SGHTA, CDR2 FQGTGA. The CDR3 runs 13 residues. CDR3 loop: CASSFQGSTEAFF. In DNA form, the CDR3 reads TGTGCCAGCAGCTTTCAGGGTAGCACTGAAGCTTTCTTT.

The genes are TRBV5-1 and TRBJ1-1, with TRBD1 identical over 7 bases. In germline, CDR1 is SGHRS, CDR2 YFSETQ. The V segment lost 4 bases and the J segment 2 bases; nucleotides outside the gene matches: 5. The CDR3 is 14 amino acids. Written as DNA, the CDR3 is TGCGCCAGCAGCGGAGGGGACAGCAACACTGAAGCTTTCTTT. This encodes CASSGGDSNTEAFF.

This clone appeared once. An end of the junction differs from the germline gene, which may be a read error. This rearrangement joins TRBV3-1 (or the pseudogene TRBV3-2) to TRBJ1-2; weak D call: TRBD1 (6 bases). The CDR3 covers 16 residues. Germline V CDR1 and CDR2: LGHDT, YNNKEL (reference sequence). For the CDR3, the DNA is TGTGCCAGCAGCCAAGAGGGACACCGACAAAACTATGGCCACACCTTC. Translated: CASSQEGHRQNYGHTF.